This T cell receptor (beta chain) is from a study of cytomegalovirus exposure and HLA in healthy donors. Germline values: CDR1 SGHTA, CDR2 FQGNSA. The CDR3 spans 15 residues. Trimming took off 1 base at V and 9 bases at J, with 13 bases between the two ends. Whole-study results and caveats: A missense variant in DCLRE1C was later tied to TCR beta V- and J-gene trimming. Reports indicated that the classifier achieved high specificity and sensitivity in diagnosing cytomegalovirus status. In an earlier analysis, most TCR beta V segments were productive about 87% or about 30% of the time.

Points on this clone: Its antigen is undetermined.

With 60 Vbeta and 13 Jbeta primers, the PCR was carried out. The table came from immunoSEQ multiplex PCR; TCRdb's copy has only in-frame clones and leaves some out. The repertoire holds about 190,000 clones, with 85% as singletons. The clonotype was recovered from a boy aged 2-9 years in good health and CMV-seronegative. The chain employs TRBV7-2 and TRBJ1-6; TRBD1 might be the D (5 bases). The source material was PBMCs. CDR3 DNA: TGTGCCAGCAGCTTAGTAGGAGGGGCGGGTTCACCCCTCCACTTT. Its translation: CASSLVGGAGSPLHF.